One sample yielded the 21 T cell receptor beta chains listed below, sequenced in a study of shared clonotypes between healthy human individuals. Only in-frame clones appear in the TCRdb table, and some are missing; sequencing was by immunoSEQ multiplex PCR. The sample comprises around 650,000 clones, about 96% of which are singletons, and 0.11% rests with the top ten. Naive CD8 cells, CD45RO-negative and positively selected for CCR7, excluded terminally differentiated effector memory CD45RA+ cells. Input material: naive CD8+ T cells sorted from blood. The receptors shown here come from a woman aged 25-40 years in good health.

This chain links TRBV9 with TRBJ2-1; D is unresolved. The length of the CDR3 is 13 residues. Deletions cut 0 bases from V and 9 bases from J, with 10 bases between. The V gene's germline CDR1 is SGDLS and CDR2 YYNGEE. CDR3 loop: CASSVGAFSEQFF. The CDR3 DNA follows: TGTGCCAGCAGCGTAGGGGCCTTCAGTGAGCAGTTCTTC.

The chain has TRBV27 and TRBJ2-4; no firm D call. CDR1 and CDR2 (germline): MNHEY, SMNVEV (reference sequence). This CDR3 region has 14 residues. V gave up 8 bases and J gave up 1 base, with 12 bases separating them. The CDR3: CASSERFAKNIQYF. The CDR3 bases are TGTGCCAGCTCTGAGAGGTTCGCCAAAAACATTCAGTACTTC.

This clone has a handful of counts. The V and J genes are TRBV11-2 and TRBJ1-1, with D uncertain. The CDR3 spans 14 residues. Trimming shortened V by 5 bases and J by 6 bases, and 16 bases separated the two germline ends. Germline loops: CDR1 SGHAT, CDR2 FQNNGV. The CDR3, as DNA: TGTGCCAGCAGCCCTGCGGAAGGTTTGGCTGAAGCTTTCTTT. Amino acid sequence: CASSPAEGLAEAFF. Variable domain in full (rest from reference TRBV11-2 and TRBJ1-1): EAGVAQSPRYKIIEKRQSVAFWCNPISGHATLYWYQQILGQGPKLLIQFQNNGVVDDSQLPKDRFSAERLKGVDSTLKIQPAKLEDSAVYLCASSPAEGLAEAFFGQGTRLTVV.

The genes are TRBV7-8 and TRBJ2-7; 7 bases agree with TRBD1. V lost 3 bases, J lost 8 bases, and 13 bases stayed unmatched. CDR1 and CDR2 from the germline V gene are SGHVS and FQNEAQ. The CDR3 has 15 residues. DNA of the CDR3: TGTGCCAGCAGCTTTGACAGGGTAAATTTCTTGCAGCAGTACTTC. This encodes CASSFDRVNFLQQYF. The variable domain in full, completed from reference TRBV7-8 and TRBJ2-7, reads GAGVSQSPRYKVAKRGQDVALRCDPISGHVSLFWYQQALGQGPEFLTYFQNEAQLDKSGLPSDRFFAERPEGSVSTLKIQRTQQEDSAVYLCASSFDRVNFLQQYFGPGTRLTVT.

The J gene is TRBJ2-3, the V gene TRBV5-6; TRBD2 agrees at 9 bases. The CDR3 runs 15 residues. V dropped 0 bases and J dropped 4; count of bases not matched to a gene: 3. The germline gives CDR1 SGHDT, CDR2 YYEEEE. CDR3 nucleotide sequence: TGTGCCAGCAGCTTGGATAGCGGGGGAGCAGATACGCAGTATTTT. This codes for CASSLDSGGADTQYF.

Worth noting for this clone: Other DNA sequences in the same sample also yield this CDR3. V and J are TRBV9 and TRBJ2-7; 11 nucleotides align to TRBD1. Germline V gives CDR1 SGDLS, CDR2 YYNGEE. Trimming took 4 bases from V and 3 from J; bases not matched to a gene: 3. The length of the CDR3 is 14 residues. As DNA, the CDR3 is TGTGCCAGCAGCATCGGGACAGGGGGCTACGAGCAGTACTTC. Protein: CASSIGTGGYEQYF.

This chain joins TRBV7-9 and TRBJ2-1; a possible D gene is TRBD2 (5 bases). There are 14 residues in the CDR3. CDR1 is SEHNR and CDR2 is FQNEAQ in the germline V gene (reference sequence). The V gene lost 3 bases and the J gene lost 8 bases, with 14 bases spanning the gap. CDR3 protein: CASSFEASSDEQFF. Written as DNA, the CDR3 is TGTGCCAGCAGCTTTGAGGCTAGCAGCGATGAGCAGTTCTTC.

J is TRBJ2-7 and V is TRBV27; D possibly uses TRBD1 or TRBD2 (5 bases each). Germline loops: CDR1 MNHEY, CDR2 SMNVEV (reference sequence). CDR3 length: 15 amino acids. Trimming took 5 bases from V and 0 from J, leaving 14 bases between them. The CDR3 bases are TGTGCCAGCAGTAACCGGGACCCGAGCTCCTACGAGCAGTACTTC. Translating gives CASSNRDPSSYEQYF.

The gene calls are TRBV7-9 and TRBJ2-1, with D tentatively TRBD1 (6 bases). There are 11 residues in the CDR3. V was shortened by 3 bases and J by 10 bases, with 7 bases between the two germline ends. Germline lookup yields CDR1 SEHNR and CDR2 FQNEAQ (reference sequence). CDR3 nucleotides: TGTGCCAGCAGCTTTACAGGGGAGCAGTTCTTC. It yields the protein CASSFTGEQFF.

The J gene is TRBJ2-2, the V gene TRBV27, with TRBD2 identical over 10 bases. CDR1 is MNHEY, CDR2 SMNVEV, per germline (reference sequence). V dropped 3 bases and J dropped 5; count of bases not matched to a gene: 9. This CDR3 has 17 residues. The CDR3 is CASSLVLAGVGTGELFF. CDR3 coding DNA: TGTGCCAGCAGTTTGGTCCTAGCGGGAGTGGGAACCGGGGAGCTGTTTTTT.

CDR3 in DNA: TGTGCCAGCAGCTTTCACCTCTCGTTCTCTGGAAACACCATATATTTT. Its translation: CASSFHLSFSGNTIYF. V is TRBV14 and J is TRBJ1-3; D not certain. The germline V gene encodes CDR1 SGHDN and CDR2 FVKESK. The CDR3 has 16 amino acids. V was shortened by 5 bases and J by 0 bases, with 14 bases between the two germline ends.

This chain links TRBV27 with TRBJ2-1; 7 bases line up with TRBD2. Germline-derived CDR1 and CDR2 are MNHEY and SMNVEV (reference sequence). Trimming took 5 bases from V and 2 from J; bases not matched to a gene: 9. This CDR3 is 16 amino acids long. The CDR3 DNA sequence: TGTGCCAGCAGTCCTTCCTTAGGGACTACCTACAATGAGCAGTTCTTC. Residues: CASSPSLGTTYNEQFF.

The rearrangement joins TRBV30 to TRBJ1-1, with D possibly being TRBD1 (5 bases). This CDR3 region has 13 residues. Trimming stripped 5 bases from V and 1 base from J, with 11 bases between. The germline CDR1 and CDR2 sequences are GTSNPN and SVGIG (reference sequence). CDR3 DNA: TGTGCCTGGGGGGCGGCCCAGAACACTGAAGCTTTCTTT. It specifies CAWGAAQNTEAFF.

In regard to this clone: The sample carries other DNA sequences with the same CDR3. The chain joins TRBV27 to TRBJ2-7; 10 bases are shared with TRBD2. The CDR3 is 14 amino acids. V shed 2 bases and J 4 bases; nucleotides not matched to a gene: 2. Germline loops: CDR1 MNHEY, CDR2 SMNVEV (reference sequence). Here the CDR3 DNA reads TGTGCCAGCAGTTTACAGACTAGCGGGTACGAGCAGTACTTC. It yields the protein CASSLQTSGYEQYF.

This clone was observed a single time. The chain couples TRBV7-6 to TRBJ1-4, with 10 bases lining up with TRBD1. CDR1 SGHVS and CDR2 FNYEAQ come from the germline V gene. The CDR3 extends over 16 amino acids. V shed 1 base, J shed 6 bases, and the junction held 5 bases outside the gene matches. The DNA of the CDR3 is TGTGCCAGCAGCTTAGGGCCCGGGACAGGGGATGAAAAACTGTTTTTT. Translation: CASSLGPGTGDEKLFF.

The CDR3 coding sequence is TGTGCCAGCAGCCAAGAATCGAACGAGCAGTACTTC. Encoded protein: CASSQESNEQYF. This chain joins TRBV14 and TRBJ2-7, with D uncertain. V lost 0 bases, J lost 5 bases, and 5 bases lay in between. CDR1 is SGHDN, CDR2 FVKESK, per germline. The CDR3 has 12 amino acids.

The rearrangement uses TRBV15 and TRBJ2-7; D possibly matches TRBD1 or TRBD2 (6 bases each). V lost 0 bases and J lost 0, with 9 bases in between. This CDR3 region has 15 residues. CDR1 is LNHNV and CDR2 is YYDKDF in the germline V gene (reference sequence). The CDR3 coding sequence is TGTGCCACCAGCAGAGATGGGGGGCTCTCCTACGAGCAGTACTTC. It yields the protein CATSRDGGLSYEQYF.

The chain joins TRBV28 to TRBJ2-3; possible D gene TRBD2, 5 bases. CDR3 length: 11 residues. Trimming took 5 bases from V and 10 from J, leaving 10 bases between them. Germline V gene lookup returns CDR1 MDHEN and CDR2 SYDVKM. The CDR3 DNA follows: TGTGCCAGCAGTGCGGGTTACTCGCAGTATTTT. Translated, it gives CASSAGYSQYF.

The gene calls are TRBV13 and TRBJ2-4; D not resolved. V lost 4 bases and J lost 6, with 10 bases in between. This CDR3 has 13 amino acids. Germline CDR1 and CDR2: PRHDT and FYEKMQ (reference sequence). In DNA form, the CDR3 reads TGTGCCAGCAGCTCCAACTTGGGAAACATTCAGTACTTC. It specifies CASSSNLGNIQYF.

CDR3 sequence reads: CASYLVSGTEAFF. DNA of the CDR3: TGTGCCAGCTACCTAGTCTCGGGGACTGAAGCTTTCTTT. The J gene is TRBJ1-1, the V gene TRBV2; no reliable D call. The V gene's germline CDR1 is SNHLY and CDR2 FYNNEI. The CDR3 sequence is 13 residues long. Trimming removed 8 bases at V and 5 bases at J, with 15 bases between.

This sequence joins TRBV28 and TRBJ1-5, with a weak D call TRBD1 (6 bases). The CDR3 sequence is 16 residues long. Germline V gene data show CDR1 as MDHEN and CDR2 as SYDVKM. Trimming stripped 1 base from V and 4 bases from J, with 14 bases between. This CDR3 reads CASSLYLRDTNQPQHF. The CDR3, as DNA: TGTGCCAGCAGTTTATATTTACGGGACACAAATCAGCCCCAGCATTTT.